This T cell receptor beta chain was recovered during a study of cytomegalovirus exposure and HLA in healthy donors. For the study at large: In terms of ancestry, the Caucasian-associated cluster contained around 79% of the 350 to 450 genotyped donors.

PCR used 60 Vbeta primers and 13 Jbeta primers. Here immunoSEQ multiplex PCR was the method, and the copy in TCRdb shows in-frame clones only, minus some. The table lists about 200,000 clones. Germline-derived CDR1 and CDR2 are SGHRS and YFSETQ. V shed 5 bases and J shed 0 bases, with 12 bases lying between them. The CDR3 extends over 15 amino acids. To note about this clone: Its matching antigen is unknown.

General study points: In a later analysis, specific HLA alleles were associated with 15,000 to 20,000 TCR beta sequences at a 0.05 false discovery rate. Associated with cytomegalovirus, according to the listing, were approximately 160 TCR beta chains. For cytomegalovirus status, the classifier reportedly gave diagnoses with high specificity and sensitivity.

The chain employs TRBV5-1 and TRBJ2-1; D possibly corresponds to TRBD1 (6 bases). Source material: PBMCs. This TCR derives from a boy younger than 18 in good health and CMV-seronegative. The CDR3 sequence: CASSPGTFSYNEQFF. The CDR3 DNA sequence: TGCGCCAGCAGTCCTGGGACATTCTCCTACAATGAGCAGTTCTTC.